A single sample gave rise to the 2 T cell receptor beta chains below, sequenced in a study of shared clonotypes between healthy human individuals. Clones were read by immunoSEQ multiplex PCR, and TCRdb kept only the in-frame ones, dropping some. Found here are 650,000 to 800,000 clones, approximately 77% of them singletons; the top ten hold more than 1.5%. The sequenced sample was memory CD4+ T cells sorted from blood. Indicated subset: CD45RA-negative fraction. The receptors come from a woman in her thirties in good health.

CDR3 DNA sequence: TGTGCCAGCAGGACCGGACAGGCGATTAATGAAAAACTGTTTTTT. As protein: CASRTGQAINEKLFF. The chain links TRBV25-1 to TRBJ1-4; TRBD1 agrees at 7 bases. With V trimmed by 6 bases and J by 4 bases, 8 bases remained unmatched. Germline CDR1 reads MGHDK; CDR2 reads SYGVNS. The CDR3 contains 15 residues.

The rearrangement uses TRBV18 and TRBJ1-4; 7 nucleotides agree with TRBD1. Per germline, CDR1 KGHSH and CDR2 LQKENI. V lost 6 bases to trimming and J lost 6 bases; unmatched junction nucleotides: 7. This CDR3 is built from 14 residues. Here the CDR3 DNA reads TGTGCCAGCTCGCCCGGGACAGAGGATGAAAAACTGTTTTTT. Translated, it gives CASSPGTEDEKLFF.